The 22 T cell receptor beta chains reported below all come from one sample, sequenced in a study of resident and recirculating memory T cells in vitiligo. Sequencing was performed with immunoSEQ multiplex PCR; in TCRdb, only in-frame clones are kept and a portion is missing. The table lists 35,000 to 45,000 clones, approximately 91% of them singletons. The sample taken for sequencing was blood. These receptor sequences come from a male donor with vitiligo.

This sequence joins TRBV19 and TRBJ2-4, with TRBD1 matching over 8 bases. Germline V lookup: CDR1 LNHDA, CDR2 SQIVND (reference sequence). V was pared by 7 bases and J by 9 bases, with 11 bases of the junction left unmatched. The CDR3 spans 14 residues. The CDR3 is CASTRQGRGAIQYF. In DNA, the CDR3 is TGTGCCAGTACTCGACAGGGGAGAGGGGCCATTCAGTACTTC. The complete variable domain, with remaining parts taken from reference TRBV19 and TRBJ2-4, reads DGGITQSPKYLFRKEGQNVTLSCEQNLNHDAMYWYRQDPGQGLRLIYYSQIVNDFQKGDIAEGYSVSREKKESFPLTVTSAQKNPTAFYLCASTRQGRGAIQYFGAGTRLSVL.

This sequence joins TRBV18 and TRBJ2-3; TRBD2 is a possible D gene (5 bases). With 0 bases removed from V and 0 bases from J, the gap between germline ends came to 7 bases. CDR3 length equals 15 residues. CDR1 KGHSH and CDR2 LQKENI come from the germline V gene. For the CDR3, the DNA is TGTGCCAGCTCACCACCGAGGACTAGCACAGATACGCAGTATTTT. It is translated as CASSPPRTSTDTQYF.

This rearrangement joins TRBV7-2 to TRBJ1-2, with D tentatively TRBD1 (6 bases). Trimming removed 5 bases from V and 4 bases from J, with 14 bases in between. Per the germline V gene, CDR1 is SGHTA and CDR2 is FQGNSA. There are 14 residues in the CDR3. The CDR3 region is CASSPGRRGYGYTF. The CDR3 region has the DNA TGTGCCAGCAGCCCTGGACGCAGGGGCTATGGCTACACCTTC.

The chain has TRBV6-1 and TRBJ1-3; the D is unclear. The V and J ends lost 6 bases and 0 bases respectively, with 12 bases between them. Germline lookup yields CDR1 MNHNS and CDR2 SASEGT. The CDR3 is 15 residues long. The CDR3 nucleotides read TGTGCCAGCAGCTCTGGACTGACCTCTGGAAACACCATATATTTT. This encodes CASSSGLTSGNTIYF.

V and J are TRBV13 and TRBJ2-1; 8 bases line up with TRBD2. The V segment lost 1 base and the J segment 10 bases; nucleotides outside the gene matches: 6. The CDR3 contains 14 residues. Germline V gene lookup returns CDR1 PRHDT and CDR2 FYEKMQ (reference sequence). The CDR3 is CASSLAGGQEEQFF. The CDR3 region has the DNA TGTGCCAGCAGCTTAGCGGGGGGGCAAGAAGAGCAGTTCTTC.

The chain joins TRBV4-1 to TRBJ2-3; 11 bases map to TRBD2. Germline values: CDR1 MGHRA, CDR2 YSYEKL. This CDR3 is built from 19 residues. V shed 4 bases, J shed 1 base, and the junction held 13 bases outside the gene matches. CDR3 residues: CASSPLKTSTSGGTDTQYF. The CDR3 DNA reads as TGCGCCAGCAGCCCACTAAAAACTTCGACTAGCGGGGGCACAGATACGCAGTATTTT.

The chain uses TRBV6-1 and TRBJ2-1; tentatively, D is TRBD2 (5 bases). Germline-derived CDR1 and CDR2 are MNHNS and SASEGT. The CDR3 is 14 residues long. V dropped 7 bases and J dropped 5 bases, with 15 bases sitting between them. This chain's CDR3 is CASTRDLTHNEQFF. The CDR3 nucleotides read TGTGCCAGCACCCGGGATTTAACTCACAATGAGCAGTTCTTC.

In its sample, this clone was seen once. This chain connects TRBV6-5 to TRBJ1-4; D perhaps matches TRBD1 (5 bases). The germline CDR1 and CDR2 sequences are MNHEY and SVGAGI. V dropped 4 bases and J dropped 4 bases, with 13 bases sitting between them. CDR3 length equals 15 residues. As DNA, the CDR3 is TGTGCCAGCAGTTTTTCTAGACAGCGTAATGAAAAACTGTTTTTT. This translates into CASSFSRQRNEKLFF.

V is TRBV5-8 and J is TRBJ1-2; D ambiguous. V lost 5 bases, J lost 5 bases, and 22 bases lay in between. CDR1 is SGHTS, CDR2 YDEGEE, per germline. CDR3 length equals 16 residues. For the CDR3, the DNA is TGTGCCAGCAGTCACCCGGTTGGCGGAGGGCGATATGGCTACACCTTC. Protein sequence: CASSHPVGGGRYGYTF. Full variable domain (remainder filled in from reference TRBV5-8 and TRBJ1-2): EAGVTQSPTHLIKTRGQQATLRCSPISGHTSVYWYQQALGLGLQFLLWYDEGEERNRGNFPPRFSGRQFPNYSSELNVNALELEDSALYLCASSHPVGGGRYGYTFGSGTRLTVV.

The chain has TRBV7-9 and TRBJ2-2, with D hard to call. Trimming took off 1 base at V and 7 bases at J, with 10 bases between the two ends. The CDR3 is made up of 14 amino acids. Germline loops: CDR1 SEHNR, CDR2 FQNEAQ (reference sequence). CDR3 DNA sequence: TGTGCCAGCAGCTTAGGTTCAGTTTTCGGGGAGCTGTTTTTT. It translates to CASSLGSVFGELFF.

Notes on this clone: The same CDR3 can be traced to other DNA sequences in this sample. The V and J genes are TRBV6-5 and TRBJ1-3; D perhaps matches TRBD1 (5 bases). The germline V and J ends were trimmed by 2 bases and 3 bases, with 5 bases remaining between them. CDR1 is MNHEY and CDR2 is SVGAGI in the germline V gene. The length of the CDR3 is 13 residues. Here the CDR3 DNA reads TGTGCCAGCAGTTACAGGGGTGGAAACACCATATATTTT. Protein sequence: CASSYRGGNTIYF.

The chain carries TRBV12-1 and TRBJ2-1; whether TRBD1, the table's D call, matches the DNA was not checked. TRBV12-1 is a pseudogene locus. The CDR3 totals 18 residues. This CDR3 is CASSGQELPTGGYNEQFF. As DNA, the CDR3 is TGTGCCAGCAGCGGGCAAGAACTACCGACAGGGGGCTACAATGAGCAGTTCTTC.

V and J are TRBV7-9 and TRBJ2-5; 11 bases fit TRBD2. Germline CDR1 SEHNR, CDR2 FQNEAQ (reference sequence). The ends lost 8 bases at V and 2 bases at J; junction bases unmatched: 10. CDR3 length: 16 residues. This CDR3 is CASGDSGLAAQETQYF. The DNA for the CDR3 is TGTGCCAGCGGCGACTCGGGACTAGCGGCACAAGAGACCCAGTACTTC. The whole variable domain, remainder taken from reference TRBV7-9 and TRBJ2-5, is DTGVSQNPRHKITKRGQNVTFRCDPISEHNRLYWYRQTLGQGPEFLTYFQNEAQLEKSRLLSDRFSAERPKGSFSTLEIQRTEQGDSAMYLCASGDSGLAAQETQYFGPGTRLLVL.

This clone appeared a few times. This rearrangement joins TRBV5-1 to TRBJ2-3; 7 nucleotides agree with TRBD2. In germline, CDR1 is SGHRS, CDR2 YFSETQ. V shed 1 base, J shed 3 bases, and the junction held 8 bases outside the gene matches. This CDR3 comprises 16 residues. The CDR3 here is CASSLTGSSGTDTQYF. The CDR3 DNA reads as TGCGCCAGCAGCTTGACAGGTTCTAGCGGTACAGATACGCAGTATTTT.

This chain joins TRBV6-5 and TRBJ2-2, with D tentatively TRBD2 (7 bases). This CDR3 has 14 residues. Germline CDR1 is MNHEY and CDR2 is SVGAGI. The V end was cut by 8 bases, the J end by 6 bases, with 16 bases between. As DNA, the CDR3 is TGTGCCAGCGCAGGCGGGGGCGAGGCCGGGGAGCTGTTTTTT. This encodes CASAGGGEAGELFF.

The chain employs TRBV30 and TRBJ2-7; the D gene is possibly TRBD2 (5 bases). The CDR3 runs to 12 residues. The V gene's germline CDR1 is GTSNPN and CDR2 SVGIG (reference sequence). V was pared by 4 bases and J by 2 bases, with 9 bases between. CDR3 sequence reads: CAWIKGAYEQYF. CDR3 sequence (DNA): TGTGCCTGGATTAAGGGAGCCTACGAGCAGTACTTC.

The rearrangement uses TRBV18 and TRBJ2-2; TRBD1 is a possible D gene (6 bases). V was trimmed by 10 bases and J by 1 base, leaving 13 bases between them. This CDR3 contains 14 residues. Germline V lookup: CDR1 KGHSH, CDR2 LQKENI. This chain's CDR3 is CATAGALNTGELFF. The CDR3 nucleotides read TGTGCCACCGCAGGGGCGCTGAACACCGGGGAGCTGTTTTTT.

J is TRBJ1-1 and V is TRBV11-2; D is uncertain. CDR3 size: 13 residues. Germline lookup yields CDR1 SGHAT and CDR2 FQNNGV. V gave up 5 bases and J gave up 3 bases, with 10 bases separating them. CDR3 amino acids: CASSPQRDTEAFF. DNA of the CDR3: TGTGCCAGCAGCCCTCAGAGGGACACTGAAGCTTTCTTT.

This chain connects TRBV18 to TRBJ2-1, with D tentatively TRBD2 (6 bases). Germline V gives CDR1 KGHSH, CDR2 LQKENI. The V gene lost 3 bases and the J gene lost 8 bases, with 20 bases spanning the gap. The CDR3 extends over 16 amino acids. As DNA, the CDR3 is TGTGCCAGCTCACCCCTCGGGGGAACCTTAGGAGATGAGCAGTTCTTC. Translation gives CASSPLGGTLGDEQFF.

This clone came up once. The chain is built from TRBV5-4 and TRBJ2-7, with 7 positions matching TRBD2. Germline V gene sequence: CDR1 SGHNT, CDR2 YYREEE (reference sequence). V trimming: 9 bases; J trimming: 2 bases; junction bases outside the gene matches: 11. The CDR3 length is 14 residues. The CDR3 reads CATGLGGDTYEQYF. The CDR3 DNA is TGTGCCACCGGGCTGGGGGGGGATACCTACGAGCAGTACTTC.

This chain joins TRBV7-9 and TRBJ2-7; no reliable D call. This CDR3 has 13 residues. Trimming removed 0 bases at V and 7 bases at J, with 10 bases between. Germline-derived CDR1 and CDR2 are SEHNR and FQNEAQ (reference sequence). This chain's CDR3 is CASSLAALREQYF. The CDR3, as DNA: TGTGCCAGCAGCTTAGCAGCACTACGAGAGCAGTACTTC.

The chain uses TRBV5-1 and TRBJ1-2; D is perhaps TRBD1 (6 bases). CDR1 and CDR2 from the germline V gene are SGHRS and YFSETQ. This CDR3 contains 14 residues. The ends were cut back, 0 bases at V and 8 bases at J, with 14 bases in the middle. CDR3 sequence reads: CASSLDQGKGGYTF. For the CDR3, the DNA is TGCGCCAGCAGCTTGGATCAGGGGAAGGGCGGCTACACCTTC.